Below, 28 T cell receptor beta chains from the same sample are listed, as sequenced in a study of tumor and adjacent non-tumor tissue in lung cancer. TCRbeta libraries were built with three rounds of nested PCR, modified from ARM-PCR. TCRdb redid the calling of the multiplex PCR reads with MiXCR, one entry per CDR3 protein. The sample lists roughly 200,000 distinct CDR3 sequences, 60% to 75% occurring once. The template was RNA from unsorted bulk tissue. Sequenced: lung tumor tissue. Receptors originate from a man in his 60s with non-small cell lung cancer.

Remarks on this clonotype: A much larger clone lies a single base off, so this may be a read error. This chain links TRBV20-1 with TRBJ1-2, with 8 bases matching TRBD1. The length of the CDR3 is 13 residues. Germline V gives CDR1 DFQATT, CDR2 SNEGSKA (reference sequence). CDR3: CRASDRGNYGYTF. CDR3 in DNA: TGCAGAGCTAGCGACAGGGGAAACTATGGCTACACCTTC.

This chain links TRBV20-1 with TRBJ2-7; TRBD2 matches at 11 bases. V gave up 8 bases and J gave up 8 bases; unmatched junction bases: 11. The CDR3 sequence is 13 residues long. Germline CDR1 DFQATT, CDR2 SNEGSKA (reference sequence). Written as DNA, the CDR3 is TGCAGTACCAACCCTAGCGGGGGGCAGAAGCAGTACTTC. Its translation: CSTNPSGGQKQYF.

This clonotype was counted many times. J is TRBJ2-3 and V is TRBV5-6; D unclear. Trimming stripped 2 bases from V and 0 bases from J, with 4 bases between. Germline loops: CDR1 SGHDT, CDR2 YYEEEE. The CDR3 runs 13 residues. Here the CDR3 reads CASSLGSTDTQYF. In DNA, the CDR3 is TGTGCCAGCAGCTTAGGGAGCACAGATACGCAGTATTTT.

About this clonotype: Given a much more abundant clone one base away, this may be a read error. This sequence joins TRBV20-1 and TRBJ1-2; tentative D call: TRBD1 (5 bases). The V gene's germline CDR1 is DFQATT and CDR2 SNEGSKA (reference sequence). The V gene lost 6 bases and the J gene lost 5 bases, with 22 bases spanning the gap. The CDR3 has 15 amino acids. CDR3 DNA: TGCAGTGCCCCAAGGGTGGGGGATGGCGATTATGGCTACACCTTC. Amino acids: CSAPRVGDGDYGYTF.

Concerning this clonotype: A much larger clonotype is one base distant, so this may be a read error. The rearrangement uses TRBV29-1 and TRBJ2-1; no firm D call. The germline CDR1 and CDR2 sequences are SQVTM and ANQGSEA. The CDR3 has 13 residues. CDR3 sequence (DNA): TGCAGCGTTGACAGCCAAGGATACAATGTGCAGTTCTTC. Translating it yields CSVDSQGYNVQFF.

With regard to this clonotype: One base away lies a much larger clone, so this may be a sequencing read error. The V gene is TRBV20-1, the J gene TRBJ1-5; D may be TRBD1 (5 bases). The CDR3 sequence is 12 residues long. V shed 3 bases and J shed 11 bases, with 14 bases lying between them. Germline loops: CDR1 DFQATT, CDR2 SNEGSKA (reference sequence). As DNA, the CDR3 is TGCAGTGCTAGGATGGGGGAGCAGTCCCAGCATTTT. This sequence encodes CSARMGEQSQHF.

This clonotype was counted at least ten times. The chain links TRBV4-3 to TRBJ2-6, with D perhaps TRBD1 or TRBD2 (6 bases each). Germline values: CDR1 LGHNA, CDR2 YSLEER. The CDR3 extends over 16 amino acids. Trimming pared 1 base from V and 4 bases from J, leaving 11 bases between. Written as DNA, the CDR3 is TGCGCCAGCAGCCAAGTGAGGGGGGAGGGGGCCAACGTCCTGACTTTC. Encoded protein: CASSQVRGEGANVLTF.

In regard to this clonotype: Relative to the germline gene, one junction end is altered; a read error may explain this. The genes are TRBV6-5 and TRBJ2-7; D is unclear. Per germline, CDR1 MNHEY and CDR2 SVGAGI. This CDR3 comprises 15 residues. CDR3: CASGYLAGVSYEHYF. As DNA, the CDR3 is TGTGCCAGCGGTTATCTGGCAGGAGTCTCCTACGAGCACTACTTC.

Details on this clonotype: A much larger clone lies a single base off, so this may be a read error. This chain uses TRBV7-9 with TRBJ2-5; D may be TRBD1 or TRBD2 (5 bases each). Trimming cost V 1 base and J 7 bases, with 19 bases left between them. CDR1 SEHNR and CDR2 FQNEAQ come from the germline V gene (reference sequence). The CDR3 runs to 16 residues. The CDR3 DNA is TGTGCCAGCAGCTTAGAAGGTCAGGGCGGAGGAGGGACCCAGTACTTC. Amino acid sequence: CASSLEGQGGGGTQYF.

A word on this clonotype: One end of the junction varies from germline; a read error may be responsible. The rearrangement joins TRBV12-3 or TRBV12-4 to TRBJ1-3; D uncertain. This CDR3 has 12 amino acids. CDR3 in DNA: TGTGCCAGCGGAATCTCTGGAAACATCATATATTTT. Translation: CASGISGNIIYF.

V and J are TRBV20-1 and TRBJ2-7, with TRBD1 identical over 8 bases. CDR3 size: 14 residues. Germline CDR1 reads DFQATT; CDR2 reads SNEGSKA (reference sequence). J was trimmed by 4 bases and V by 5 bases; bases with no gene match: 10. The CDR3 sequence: CSAPPGQDLYEQYF. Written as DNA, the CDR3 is TGCAGTGCTCCTCCGGGACAGGATCTATACGAGCAGTACTTC.

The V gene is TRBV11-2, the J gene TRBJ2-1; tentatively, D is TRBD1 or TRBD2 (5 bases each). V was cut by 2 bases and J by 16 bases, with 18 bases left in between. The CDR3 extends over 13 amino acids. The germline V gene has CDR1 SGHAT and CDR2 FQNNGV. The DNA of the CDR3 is TGTGCCAGCAGCTTATCGTTGATAGCCTGGGACTTCTTC. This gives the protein CASSLSLIAWDFF.

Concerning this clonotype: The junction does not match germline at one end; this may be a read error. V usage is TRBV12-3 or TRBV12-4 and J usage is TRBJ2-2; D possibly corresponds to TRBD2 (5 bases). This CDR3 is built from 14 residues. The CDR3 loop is CASCSGRGSGELFF. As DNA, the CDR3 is TGTGCCAGCTGTTCCGGGCGAGGTTCCGGGGAGCTATTTTTT.

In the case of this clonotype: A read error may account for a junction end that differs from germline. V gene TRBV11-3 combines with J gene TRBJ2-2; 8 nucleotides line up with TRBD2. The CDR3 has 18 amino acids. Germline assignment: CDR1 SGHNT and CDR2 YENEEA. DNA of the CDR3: TGTGCCAGCAGCTCCCGGGGAGCGGGAGAATACAGGGCCGGGGAGTTGTTTTTT. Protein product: CASSSRGAGEYRAGELFF.

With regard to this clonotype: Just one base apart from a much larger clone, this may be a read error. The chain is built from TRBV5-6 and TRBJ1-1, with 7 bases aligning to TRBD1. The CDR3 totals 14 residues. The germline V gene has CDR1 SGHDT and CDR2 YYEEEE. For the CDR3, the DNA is TGTGTCAGCAGCTTGGGACAGCTGAACACTGAAGCTTTCTTT. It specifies CVSSLGQLNTEAFF.

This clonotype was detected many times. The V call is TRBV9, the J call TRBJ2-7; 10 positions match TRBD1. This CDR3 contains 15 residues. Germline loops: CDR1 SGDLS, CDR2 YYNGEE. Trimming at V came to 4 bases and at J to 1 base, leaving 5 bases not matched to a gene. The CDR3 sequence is CASSLGQGGSYEQYF. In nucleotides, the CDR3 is TGTGCCAGCAGCCTTGGACAGGGGGGTTCCTACGAGCAGTACTTC. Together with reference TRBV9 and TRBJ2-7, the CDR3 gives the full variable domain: DSGVTQTPKHLITATGQRVTLRCSPRSGDLSVYWYQQSLDQGLQFLIQYYNGEERAKGNILERFSAQQFPDLHSELNLSSLELGDSALYFCASSLGQGGSYEQYFGPGTRLTVT.

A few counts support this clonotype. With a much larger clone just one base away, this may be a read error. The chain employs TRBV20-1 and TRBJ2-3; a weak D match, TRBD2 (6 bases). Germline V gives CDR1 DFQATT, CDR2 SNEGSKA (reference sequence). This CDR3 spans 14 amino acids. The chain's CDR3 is CIARGEAPSDTQYF. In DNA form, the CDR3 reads TGCATTGCGCGAGGGGAGGCGCCATCAGATACGCAGTATTTT.

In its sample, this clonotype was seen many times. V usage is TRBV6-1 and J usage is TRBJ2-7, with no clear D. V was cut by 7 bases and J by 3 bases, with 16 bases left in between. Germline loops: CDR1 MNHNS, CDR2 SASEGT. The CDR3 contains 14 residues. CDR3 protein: CASTLTFKVYEQYF. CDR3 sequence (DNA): TGTGCCAGCACTCTCACTTTTAAGGTCTACGAGCAGTACTTC.

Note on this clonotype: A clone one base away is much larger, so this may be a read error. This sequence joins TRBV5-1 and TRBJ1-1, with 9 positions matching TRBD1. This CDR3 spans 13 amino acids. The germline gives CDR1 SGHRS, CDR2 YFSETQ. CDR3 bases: TGCGCCAGCTGCTTGGACAGGGGCACTGAAGCTTTCTTT. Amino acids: CASCLDRGTEAFF. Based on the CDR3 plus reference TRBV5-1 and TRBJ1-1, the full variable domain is KAGVTQTPRYLIKTRGQQVTLSCSPISGHRSVSWYQQTPGQGLQFLFEYFSETQRNKGNFPGRFSGRQFSNSRSEMNVSTLELGDSALYLCASCLDRGTEAFFGQGTRLTVV.

The chain's CDR3 is CSATEANNSPLHF. CDR3 nucleotide sequence: TGCAGTGCTACTGAGGCCAACAATTCACCCCTCCACTTT. The chain combines TRBV20-1 with TRBJ1-6; D uncertain. Germline V gene data show CDR1 as DFQATT and CDR2 as SNEGSKA (reference sequence). The CDR3 spans 13 residues. Trimming removed 4 bases at V and 7 bases at J, with 11 bases between.

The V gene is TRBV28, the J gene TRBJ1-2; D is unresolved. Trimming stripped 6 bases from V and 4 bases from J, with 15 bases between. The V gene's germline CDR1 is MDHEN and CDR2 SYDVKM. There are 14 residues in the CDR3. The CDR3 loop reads CASSLVGEGYGYTF. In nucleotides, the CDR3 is TGTGCCAGCAGCCTGGTCGGGGAGGGCTATGGCTACACCTTC.

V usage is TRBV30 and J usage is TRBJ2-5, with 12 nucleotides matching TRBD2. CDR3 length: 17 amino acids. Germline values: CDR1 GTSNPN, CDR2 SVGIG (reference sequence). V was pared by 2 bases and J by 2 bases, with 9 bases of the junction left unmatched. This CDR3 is CAWSRRLAGVQQETQYF. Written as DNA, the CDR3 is TGTGCCTGGAGTCGACGACTAGCGGGAGTGCAACAAGAGACCCAGTACTTC.

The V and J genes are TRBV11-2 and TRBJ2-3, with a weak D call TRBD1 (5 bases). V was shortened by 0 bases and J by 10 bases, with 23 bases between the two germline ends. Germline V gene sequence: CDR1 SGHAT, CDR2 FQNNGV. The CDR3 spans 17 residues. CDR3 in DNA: TGTGCCAGCAGCTTAGAACTCCTCGGAGCCGACAGTCATGCGCAGTATTTT. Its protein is CASSLELLGADSHAQYF.

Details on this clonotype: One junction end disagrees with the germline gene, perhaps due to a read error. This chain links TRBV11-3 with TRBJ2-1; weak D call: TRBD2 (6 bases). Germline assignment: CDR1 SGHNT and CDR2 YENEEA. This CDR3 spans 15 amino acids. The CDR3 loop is CASSSREISCNKQFF. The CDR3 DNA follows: TGTGCCAGCAGCTCCCGGGAGATCTCCTGCAATAAGCAATTCTTC.

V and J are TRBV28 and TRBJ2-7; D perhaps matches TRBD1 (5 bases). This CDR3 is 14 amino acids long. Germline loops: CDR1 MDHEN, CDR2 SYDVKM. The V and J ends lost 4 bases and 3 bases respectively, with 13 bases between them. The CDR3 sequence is CASSSRGPRYEQYF. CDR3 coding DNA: TGTGCCAGCAGTTCTAGGGGCCCCCGCTACGAGCAGTACTTC. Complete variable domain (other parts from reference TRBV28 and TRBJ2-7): DVKVTQSSRYLVKRTGEKVFLECVQDMDHENMFWYRQDPGLGLRLIYFSYDVKMKEKGDIPEGYSVSREKKERFSLILESASTNQTSMYLCASSSRGPRYEQYFGPGTRLTVT.

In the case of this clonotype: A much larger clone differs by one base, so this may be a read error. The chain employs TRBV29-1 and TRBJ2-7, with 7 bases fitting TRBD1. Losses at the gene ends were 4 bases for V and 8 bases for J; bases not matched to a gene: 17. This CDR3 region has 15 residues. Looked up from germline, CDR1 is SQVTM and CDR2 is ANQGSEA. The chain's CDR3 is CSVVFTGVNLYKQYF. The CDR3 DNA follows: TGCAGCGTTGTATTTACAGGGGTTAACCTTTACAAGCAGTACTTC.

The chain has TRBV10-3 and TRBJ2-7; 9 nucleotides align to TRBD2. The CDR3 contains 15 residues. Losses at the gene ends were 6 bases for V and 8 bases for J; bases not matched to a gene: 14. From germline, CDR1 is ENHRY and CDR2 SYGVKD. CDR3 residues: CAIRRDLAGEGQQYF. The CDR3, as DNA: TGTGCCATCAGACGGGACTTAGCGGGAGAGGGCCAGCAGTACTTC.

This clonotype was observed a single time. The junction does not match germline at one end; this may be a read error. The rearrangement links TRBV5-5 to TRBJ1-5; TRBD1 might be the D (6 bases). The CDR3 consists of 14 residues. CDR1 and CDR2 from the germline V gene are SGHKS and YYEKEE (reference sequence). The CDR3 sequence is CASSWDTGNQPQHF. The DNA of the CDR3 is TGTGCCAGTAGCTGGGACACTGGCAATCAGCCCCAGCATTTT.